These 21 T cell receptor beta chains were sequenced from one sample in a study of T cells in Graves' hyperthyroidism and ophthalmopathy (dated by TCRdb to 2018 to 2020). Library preparation used multiplex PCR. Sequenced using an Illumina HiSeq 2000. The TCR beta CDR3 regions were amplified from RNA transcripts. The first round of RT-PCR for the TCR CDR3 was performed with the HTBI primer set and the Qiagen OneStep RT-PCR kit. The public sequencing data were trimmed at Q25 with fastp and processed into clonotypes with MiXCR by TCRdb, which kept only in-frame beta chains. A single entry per CDR3 protein holds the most common genes and DNA from its merged rows. This sample comprises hundreds of thousands of distinct CDR3 sequences, 45% of them detected only once. The ten top clones hold approximately 7.2% of the sample. The sequenced sample was peripheral blood or thyroid tissue (not recorded which). The source is an adult man with Graves' disease, either hyperthyroidism or ophthalmopathy (not recorded which).

This chain joins TRBV20-1 and TRBJ2-5; no reliable D call. This CDR3 is 9 amino acids long. V was clipped by 7 bases and J by 7 bases, with 7 bases between them. The germline gives CDR1 DFQATT, CDR2 SNEGSKA (reference sequence). CDR3 coding DNA: TGCAGTGTCTTTGGGACCCAGTACTTC. Translation gives CSVFGTQYF.

The rearrangement uses TRBV20-1 and TRBJ1-2; perhaps TRBD1 as D (5 bases). This CDR3 has 15 amino acids. Trimming left V 3 bases short and J 1 base short, with 15 bases between. Germline-derived CDR1 and CDR2 are DFQATT and SNEGSKA (reference sequence). CDR3 protein: CSARSARGYNYGYTF. The CDR3 DNA is TGCAGTGCTAGGTCCGCCCGGGGGTATAACTATGGCTACACCTTC.

This clonotype was seen just once. The junction and the germline gene differ at one end; a read error may be behind it. The V gene is TRBV4-2, the J gene TRBJ1-6; a possible D gene is TRBD1 (6 bases). CDR3 length: 16 amino acids. CDR1 is LGHNA, CDR2 YNFKEQ, per germline. The CDR3, as DNA: TGTGCCAGCAGCGAACACGTTGGGGGGGCTGGATCACCCTTCCACTTT. Translating it yields CASSEHVGGAGSPFHF.

This sequence joins TRBV19 and TRBJ1-5, with D unresolved. Per germline, CDR1 LNHDA and CDR2 SQIVND (reference sequence). V was cut by 5 bases and J by 4 bases, with 18 bases left in between. The CDR3 contains 16 residues. The CDR3 nucleotides are TGTGCCAGTAGTCTATCCTCACGGAACACGAATCAGCCCCAGCATTTT. It translates to CASSLSSRNTNQPQHF.

This clonotype was picked up a small number of times. Its ends do not fully match the called genes, so a read error is possible. This chain joins TRBV5-1 and TRBJ2-3; no definite D call. The germline V gene has CDR1 SGHRS and CDR2 YFSETQ. The CDR3 covers 13 residues. CDR3 nucleotides: TGTGCCAGCAGCCAGGACGTTGGAGATACGCAGTATTTT. As protein: CASSQDVGDTQYF.

In its sample, this clonotype was seen many times. The V call is TRBV20-1, the J call TRBJ1-1; D gene unclear. Trimming cost V 3 bases and J 0 bases, with 8 bases left between them. This CDR3 contains 13 residues. Germline V CDR1 and CDR2: DFQATT, SNEGSKA (reference sequence). The CDR3 sequence: CSASEGMNTEAFF. CDR3 DNA: TGCAGTGCTAGTGAAGGCATGAACACTGAAGCTTTCTTT.

About this clonotype: A read error may produce the germline difference seen at one junction end. V is TRBV5-1 and J is TRBJ1-1; D might be TRBD1 (5 bases). The CDR3 is 15 amino acids. Germline V gene sequence: CDR1 SGHRS, CDR2 YFSETQ. CDR3 protein: CASSLEQAANSEAFF. The CDR3 bases are TGCGCCAGCAGCTTGGAACAGGCGGCAAACAGTGAAGCTTTCTTT.

The genes are TRBV2 and TRBJ1-1; D uncertain. Trimming took 6 bases from V and 6 from J, leaving 11 bases between them. Germline V gives CDR1 SNHLY, CDR2 FYNNEI. The CDR3 has 12 amino acids. The DNA of the CDR3 is TGTGCCAGCAGGGATTACGCCGCTGAAGCTTTCTTT. Translation: CASRDYAAEAFF.

This clonotype was observed a handful of times. The rearrangement uses TRBV10-3 and TRBJ2-7; D gene unclear. The CDR3 has 12 residues. Germline assignment: CDR1 ENHRY and CDR2 SYGVKD. Trimming left V 10 bases short and J 3 bases short, with 13 bases between. The CDR3 sequence is CASRATGYEQYF. CDR3 sequence (DNA): TGTGCCAGCAGAGCCACTGGCTACGAGCAGTACTTC.

Turning to this clonotype: A much larger clone is a single base away; this may be a read error. V is TRBV13 and J is TRBJ1-2; D possibly corresponds to TRBD1 (5 bases). CDR1 is PRHDT and CDR2 is FYEKMQ in the germline V gene (reference sequence). The CDR3 covers 14 residues. In nucleotides, the CDR3 is TGCGCCAGCACCCCCGGGGACGGGGCAGATGGCTACACCTTC. Its protein is CASTPGDGADGYTF.

This clonotype has at least ten counts. The J gene is TRBJ1-6, the V gene TRBV5-6; 9 positions match TRBD1. Germline lookup yields CDR1 SGHDT and CDR2 YYEEEE. V was clipped by 0 bases and J by 9 bases; unmatched bases: 7. This CDR3 contains 16 residues. The chain's CDR3 is CASSLAWGQGSSPLHF. The CDR3 nucleotides read TGTGCCAGCAGCTTGGCATGGGGACAGGGTAGTTCACCCCTCCACTTT.

The chain links TRBV7-8 to TRBJ1-6, with 10 bases matching TRBD1. CDR1 and CDR2 (germline): SGHVS, FQNEAQ. This CDR3 has 15 residues. The ends lost 5 bases at V and 9 bases at J; junction bases unmatched: 7. The CDR3 DNA is TGTGCCAGCAGCGAGGCCGGGACAGGGGTTTCACCCCTCCACTTT. Encoded protein: CASSEAGTGVSPLHF.

The chain has TRBV13 and TRBJ2-5, with TRBD2 matching 12 bases. The CDR3 is 15 residues long. CDR1 and CDR2 from the germline V gene are PRHDT and FYEKMQ (reference sequence). Trimming took 5 bases from V and 6 from J; bases not matched to a gene: 7. The CDR3 sequence: CASSRTSGTSQTQYF. In nucleotides, the CDR3 is TGTGCCAGCAGCCGGACTAGCGGGACCTCACAGACCCAGTACTTC. The full variable domain, with the rest looked up from reference TRBV13 and TRBJ2-5, is AAGVIQSPRHLIKEKRETATLKCYPIPRHDTVYWYQQGPGQDPQFLISFYEKMQSDKGSIPDRFSAQQFSDYHSELNMSSLELGDSALYFCASSRTSGTSQTQYFGPGTRLLVL.

The chain combines TRBV7-9 with TRBJ2-6, with D unclear. CDR1 and CDR2 from the germline V gene are SEHNR and FQNEAQ (reference sequence). The V end lost 8 bases, the J end lost 18 bases, and 11 bases lay between the germline ends. This CDR3 comprises 9 residues. CDR3 sequence reads: CASHSVRTF. CDR3 sequence (DNA): TGTGCCAGCCACAGCGTTCGGACTTTC.

In the case of this clonotype: One end of the junction fails to match germline, which may point to a read error. V is TRBV7-9 and J is TRBJ1-5, with D uncertain. CDR3 length equals 14 residues. Germline CDR1 is SEHNR and CDR2 is FQNEAQ (reference sequence). The DNA for the CDR3 is TGCGCCAGCAGCCAAGAGGGTCTTAATCAGCCCCAGCATTTT. Protein product: CASSQEGLNQPQHF.

Note on this clonotype: A much larger clone differs by one base, so this may be a read error. The chain carries TRBV7-2 and TRBJ1-2; D uncertain. The CDR3 length is 14 residues. Looked up from germline, CDR1 is SGHTA and CDR2 is FQGNSA. DNA for the CDR3: TGTGCCAGCAGCTTGTTGGGCGGTAACTGTGGCTACACCTTC. This codes for CASSLLGGNCGYTF.

The sample holds many counts of this clonotype. The rearrangement uses TRBV12-3 or TRBV12-4 and TRBJ2-7; D may be TRBD2 (5 bases). Trimming removed 3 bases from V and 3 bases from J, with 6 bases in between. This CDR3 spans 12 amino acids. In DNA form, the CDR3 reads TGTGCCAGCAGTTTCGAGGGCTACGAGCAGTACTTC. Translation gives CASSFEGYEQYF.

This clonotype turned up a few times. The chain recombines TRBV5-1 with TRBJ1-1, with D possibly TRBD1 on 6 matching bases. Germline loops: CDR1 SGHRS, CDR2 YFSETQ. The CDR3 contains 14 residues. Trimming left V 5 bases short and J 4 bases short, with 15 bases between. CDR3 sequence: CASRLTGPSTEAFF. CDR3 DNA sequence: TGCGCCAGCAGACTAACAGGGCCGAGCACTGAAGCTTTCTTT.

This chain uses TRBV20-1 with TRBJ2-7, with TRBD2 matching over 7 bases. V lost 6 bases and J lost 2; bases outside the gene matches: 10. Germline CDR1 and CDR2: DFQATT and SNEGSKA (reference sequence). The CDR3 length is 14 residues. The CDR3 sequence is CSAVGTSVPYEQYF. The CDR3 DNA reads as TGCAGTGCCGTGGGAACTAGCGTACCCTACGAGCAGTACTTC.

This rearrangement joins TRBV2 to TRBJ2-7; no reliable D call. The CDR3 length is 11 residues. Germline CDR1 SNHLY, CDR2 FYNNEI. The V and J ends lost 10 bases and 4 bases respectively, with 11 bases between them. The DNA for the CDR3 is TGTGCCACCCCCGACGGGTACGAGCAGTACTTC. It is translated as CATPDGYEQYF.

This clonotype was found many times. The chain employs TRBV7-2 and TRBJ1-1; 9 nucleotides line up with TRBD1. The CDR3 sequence is 14 residues long. V lost 4 bases to trimming and J lost 3 bases; unmatched junction nucleotides: 3. Germline CDR1 and CDR2: SGHTA and FQGNSA. CDR3 nucleotide sequence: TGTGCCAGCAGCTACGGGACAGGGTACACTGAAGCTTTCTTT. This encodes CASSYGTGYTEAFF.